This T cell receptor (beta chain) was recorded in a study of cytomegalovirus exposure and HLA in healthy donors. Study overall: The Caucasian-associated ancestry cluster held around 81% of approximately 400 genotyped donors.

60 Vbeta and 13 Jbeta primers were used in PCR. The repertoire was sequenced with immunoSEQ multiplex PCR; TCRdb's copy has only in-frame clones and lacks some. The repertoire consists of some 180,000 clones, with 70% to 80% occurring once and the leading ten covering around 3.4%. Findings and caveats of the study: In a later analysis, the majority of CMV-associated beta chains seemingly showed HLA restriction. Later work found that TCR association rates differed between HLA loci; DRB1 had the most and HLA-C the fewest.

As for this clone: Its antigen is undetermined.

Donors sampled were nominally healthy, though unrecorded immune exposures were likely. Losses at the gene ends were 6 bases for V and 0 bases for J; bases not matched to a gene: 30. The germline V gene encodes CDR1 WNHNN and CDR2 SYGVQD (reference sequence). The length of the CDR3 is 24 residues. V is TRBV10-1 and J is TRBJ2-1; TRBD1 aligns across 9 bases. The source material was PBMCs. The sequence was collected from a woman aged 60 to 75 in good health and CMV-seropositive. CDR3 sequence (DNA): TGCGCCAGCAGGACAGGGGGAACCTACGGCCCCCCGTCGGTGGAGGGTGACTCCTACAATGAGCAGTTCTTC. This translates into CASRTGGTYGPPSVEGDSYNEQFF.